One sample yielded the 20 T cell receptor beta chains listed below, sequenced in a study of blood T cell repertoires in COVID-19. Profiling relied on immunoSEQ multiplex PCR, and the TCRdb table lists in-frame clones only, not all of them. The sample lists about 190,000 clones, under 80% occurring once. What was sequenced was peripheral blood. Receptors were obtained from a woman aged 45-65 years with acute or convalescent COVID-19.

The CDR3 DNA is TGTGCCAGCAGTGATACAGGGGGCCCGACCTACGAGCAGTACTTC. Amino acids: CASSDTGGPTYEQYF. The V call is TRBV6-1, the J call TRBJ2-7; 9 nucleotides match TRBD1. Germline V gene sequence: CDR1 MNHNS, CDR2 SASEGT. V lost 3 bases and J lost 2; bases outside the gene matches: 5. The CDR3 extends over 15 amino acids.

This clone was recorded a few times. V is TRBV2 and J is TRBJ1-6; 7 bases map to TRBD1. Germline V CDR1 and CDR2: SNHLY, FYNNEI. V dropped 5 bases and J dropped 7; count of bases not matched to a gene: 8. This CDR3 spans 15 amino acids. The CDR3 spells CASSPSGQMNSPLHF. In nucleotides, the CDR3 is TGTGCCAGCAGTCCTTCGGGACAGATGAATTCACCCCTCCACTTT. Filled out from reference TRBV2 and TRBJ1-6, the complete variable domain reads EPEVTQTPSHQVTQMGQEVILRCVPISNHLYFYWYRQILGQKVEFLVSFYNNEISEKSEIFDDQFSVERPDGSNFTLKIRSTKLEDSAMYFCASSPSGQMNSPLHFGNGTRLTVT.

The CDR3 DNA reads TGTGCCAGCGGACAGGGGTCTTTTCAGCCCCAGCATTTT. It specifies CASGQGSFQPQHF. The V gene is TRBV7-2, the J gene TRBJ1-5; TRBD1 aligns across 9 bases. Trimming removed 8 bases from V and 6 bases from J; junction bases left unmatched: 5. Germline CDR1 and CDR2: SGHTA and FQGNSA. The CDR3 length is 13 residues.

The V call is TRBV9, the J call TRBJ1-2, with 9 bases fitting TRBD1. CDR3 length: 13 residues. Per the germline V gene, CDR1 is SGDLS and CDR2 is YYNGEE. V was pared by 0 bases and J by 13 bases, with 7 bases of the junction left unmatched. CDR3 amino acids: CASSVAGHRGLTF. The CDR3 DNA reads TGTGCCAGCAGCGTAGCCGGGCACAGGGGGCTCACCTTC.

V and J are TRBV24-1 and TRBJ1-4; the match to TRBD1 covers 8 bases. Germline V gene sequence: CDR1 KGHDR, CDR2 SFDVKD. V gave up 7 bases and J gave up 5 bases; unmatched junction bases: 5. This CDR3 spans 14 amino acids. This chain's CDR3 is CATSPGQVNEKLFF. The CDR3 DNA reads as TGTGCCACCAGCCCGGGACAGGTGAATGAAAAACTGTTTTTT.

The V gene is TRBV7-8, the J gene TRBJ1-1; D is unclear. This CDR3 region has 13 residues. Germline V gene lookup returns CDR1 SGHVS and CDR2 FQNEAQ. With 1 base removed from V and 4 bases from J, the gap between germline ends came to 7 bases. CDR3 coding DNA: TGTGCCAGCAGCTTAGGGTCCGGCACTGAAGCTTTCTTT. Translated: CASSLGSGTEAFF.

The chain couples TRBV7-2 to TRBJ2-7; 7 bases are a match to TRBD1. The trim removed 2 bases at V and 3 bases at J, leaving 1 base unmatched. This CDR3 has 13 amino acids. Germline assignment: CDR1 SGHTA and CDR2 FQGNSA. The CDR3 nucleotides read TGTGCCAGCAGCTTAACAGGGGTCTACGAGCAGTACTTC. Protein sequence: CASSLTGVYEQYF.

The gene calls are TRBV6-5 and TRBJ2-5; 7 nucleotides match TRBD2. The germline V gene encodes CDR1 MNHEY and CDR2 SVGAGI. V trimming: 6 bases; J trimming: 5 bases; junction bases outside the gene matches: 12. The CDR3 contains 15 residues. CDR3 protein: CASSWGGTLGETQYF. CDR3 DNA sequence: TGTGCCAGCAGCTGGGGAGGGACGCTCGGGGAGACCCAGTACTTC.

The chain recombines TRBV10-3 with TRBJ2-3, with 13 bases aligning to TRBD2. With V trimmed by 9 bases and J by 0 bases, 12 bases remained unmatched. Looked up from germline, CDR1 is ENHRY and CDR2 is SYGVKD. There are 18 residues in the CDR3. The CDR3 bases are TGTGCCATAAAAACTAGCGGGGGGGCTGTCGCTAGCACAGATACGCAGTATTTT. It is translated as CAIKTSGGAVASTDTQYF.

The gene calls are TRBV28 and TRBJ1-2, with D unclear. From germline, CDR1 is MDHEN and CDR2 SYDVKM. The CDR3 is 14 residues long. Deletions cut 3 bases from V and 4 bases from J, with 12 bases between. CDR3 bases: TGTGCCAGCAGTTTCCCCACAGTTGGCTATGGCTACACCTTC. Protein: CASSFPTVGYGYTF.

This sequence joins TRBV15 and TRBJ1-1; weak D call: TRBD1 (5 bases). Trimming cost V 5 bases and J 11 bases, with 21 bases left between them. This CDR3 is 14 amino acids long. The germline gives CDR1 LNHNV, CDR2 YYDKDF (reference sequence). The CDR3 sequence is CATSQKGPQLQAFF. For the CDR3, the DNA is TGTGCCACCAGCCAAAAGGGGCCCCAATTGCAGGCTTTCTTT.

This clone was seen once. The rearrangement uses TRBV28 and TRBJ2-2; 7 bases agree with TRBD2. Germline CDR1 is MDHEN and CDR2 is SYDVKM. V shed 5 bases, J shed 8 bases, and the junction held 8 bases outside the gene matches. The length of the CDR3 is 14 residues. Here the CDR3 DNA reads TGTGCCAGCAGTCGTAGCGGGTCAGCGGGGGAGCTGTTTTTT. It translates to CASSRSGSAGELFF.

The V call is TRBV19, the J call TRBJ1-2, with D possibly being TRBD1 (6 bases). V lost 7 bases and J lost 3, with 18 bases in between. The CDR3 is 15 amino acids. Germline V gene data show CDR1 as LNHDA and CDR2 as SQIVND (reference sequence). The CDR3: CASTPARGKYYGYTF. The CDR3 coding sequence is TGTGCCAGTACTCCGGCCAGGGGAAAGTACTATGGCTACACCTTC.

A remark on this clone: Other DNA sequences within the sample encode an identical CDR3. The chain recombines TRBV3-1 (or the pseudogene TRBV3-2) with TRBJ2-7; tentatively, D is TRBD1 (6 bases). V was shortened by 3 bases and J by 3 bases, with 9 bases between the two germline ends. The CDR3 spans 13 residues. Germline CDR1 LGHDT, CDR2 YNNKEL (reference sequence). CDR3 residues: CASSQDRGYEQYF. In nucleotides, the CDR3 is TGTGCCAGCAGCCAGGACAGAGGCTACGAGCAGTACTTC.

CDR3 sequence reads: CASSGGPGEQYF. CDR3 bases: TGTGCCAGCTCCGGGGGGCCGGGGGAGCAGTACTTC. This chain joins TRBV11-2 and TRBJ2-7; the D gene is possibly TRBD2 (7 bases). Trimming stripped 8 bases from V and 7 bases from J, with 15 bases between. The germline V gene encodes CDR1 SGHAT and CDR2 FQNNGV. The CDR3 is made up of 12 amino acids.

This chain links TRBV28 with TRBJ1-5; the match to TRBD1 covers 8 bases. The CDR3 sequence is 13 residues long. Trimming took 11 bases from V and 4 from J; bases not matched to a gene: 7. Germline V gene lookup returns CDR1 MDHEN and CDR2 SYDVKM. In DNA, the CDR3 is TGTGCCGCCGAAAGGGACAGGAATCAGCCCCAGCATTTT. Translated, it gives CAAERDRNQPQHF. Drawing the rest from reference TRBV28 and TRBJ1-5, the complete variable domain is DVKVTQSSRYLVKRTGEKVFLECVQDMDHENMFWYRQDPGLGLRLIYFSYDVKMKEKGDIPEGYSVSREKKERFSLILESASTNQTSMYLCAAERDRNQPQHFGDGTRLSIL.

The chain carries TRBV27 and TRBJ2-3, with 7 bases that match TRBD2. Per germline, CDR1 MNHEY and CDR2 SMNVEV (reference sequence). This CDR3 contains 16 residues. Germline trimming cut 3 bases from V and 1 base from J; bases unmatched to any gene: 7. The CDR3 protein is CASSLIGGSGTDTQYF. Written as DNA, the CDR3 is TGTGCCAGCAGTTTGATCGGCGGGAGTGGCACAGATACGCAGTATTTT.

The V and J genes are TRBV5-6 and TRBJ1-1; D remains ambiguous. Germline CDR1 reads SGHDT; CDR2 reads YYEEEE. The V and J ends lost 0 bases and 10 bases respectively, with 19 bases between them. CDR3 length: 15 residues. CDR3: CASSLAPGRAKGAFF. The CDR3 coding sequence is TGTGCCAGCAGCTTGGCCCCGGGAAGGGCTAAGGGAGCTTTCTTT.

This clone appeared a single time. The CDR3, as DNA: TGTGCCAGCAGTTACTCAATCGGGGGTGGGGCTAATGAAAAACTGTTTTTT. This translates into CASSYSIGGGANEKLFF. This chain links TRBV6-7 with TRBJ1-4; possibly TRBD1 for D (5 bases). TRBV6-7 is annotated as an ORF whose role is uncertain. There are 17 residues in the CDR3. Trimming shortened V by 0 bases and J by 3 bases, and 14 bases separated the two germline ends.

In DNA form, the CDR3 reads TGCGCCAGCAGCCGGACGGGACAAGAGACCCAGTACTTC. This sequence encodes CASSRTGQETQYF. The gene calls are TRBV5-1 and TRBJ2-5; D possibly corresponds to TRBD2 (5 bases). CDR1 is SGHRS, CDR2 YFSETQ, per germline. With 4 bases removed from V and 2 bases from J, the gap between germline ends came to 9 bases. This CDR3 is built from 13 residues.